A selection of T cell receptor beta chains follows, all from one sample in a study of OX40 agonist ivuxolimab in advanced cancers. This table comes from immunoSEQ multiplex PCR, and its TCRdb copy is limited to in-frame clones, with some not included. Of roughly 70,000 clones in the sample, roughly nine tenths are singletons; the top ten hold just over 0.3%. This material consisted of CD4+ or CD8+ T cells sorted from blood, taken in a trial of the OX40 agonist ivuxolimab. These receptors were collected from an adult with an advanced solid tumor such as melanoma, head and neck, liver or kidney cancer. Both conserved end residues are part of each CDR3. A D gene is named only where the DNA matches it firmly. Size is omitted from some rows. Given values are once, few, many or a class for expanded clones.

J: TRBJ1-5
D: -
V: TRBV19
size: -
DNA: TGTGCCAGTAGTATTGGCAGGGACAAAATCAATCAGCCCCAGCATTTT
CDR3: CASSIGRDKINQPQHF

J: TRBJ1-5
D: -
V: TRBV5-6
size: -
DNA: TGTGCCAGCAGCTTGAGAGGAGACGGCAATCAGCCCCAGCATTTT
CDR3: CASSLRGDGNQPQHF

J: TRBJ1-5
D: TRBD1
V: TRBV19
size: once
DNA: TGTGCCAGTAGTTTGGACAGGGGGATAGTGGGCAATCAGCCCCAGCATTTT
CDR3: CASSLDRGIVGNQPQHF

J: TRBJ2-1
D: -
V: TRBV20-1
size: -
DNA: TGCAGTGCTAGAGAATTAACTAGGCAGTTCTTC
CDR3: CSARELTRQFF

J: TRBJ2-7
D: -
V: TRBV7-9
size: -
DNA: TGTGCCAGCAGCTTAGGAGGACAGAGGACCTACGAGCAGTACTTC
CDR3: CASSLGGQRTYEQYF

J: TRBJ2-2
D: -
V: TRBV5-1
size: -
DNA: TGCGCCAGCAGCTCGCGACAGTACACCGGGGAGCTGTTTTTT
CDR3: CASSSRQYTGELFF

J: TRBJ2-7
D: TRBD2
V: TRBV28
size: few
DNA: TGTGCCAGCAGTTTGAGCCTAGCGGCATCCTACGAGCAGTACTTC
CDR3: CASSLSLAASYEQYF

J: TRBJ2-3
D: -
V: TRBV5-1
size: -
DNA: TGCGCCAGCAGCTTGGGGCCCGGGAGCGCAGATACGCAGTATTTT
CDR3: CASSLGPGSADTQYF

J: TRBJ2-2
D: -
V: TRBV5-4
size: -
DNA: TGTGCCAGCAGCTCCCAGCAGGACGCGAACACCGGGGAGCTGTTTTTT
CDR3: CASSSQQDANTGELFF

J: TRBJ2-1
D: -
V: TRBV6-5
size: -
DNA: TGTGCCAGCAGTTACTCTGTGACGGACTACAATGAGCAGTTCTTC
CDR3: CASSYSVTDYNEQFF

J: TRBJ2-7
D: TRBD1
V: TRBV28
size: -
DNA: TGTGCCAGCATAAGACAGGGTGGCACCGAGCAGTACTTC
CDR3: CASIRQGGTEQYF

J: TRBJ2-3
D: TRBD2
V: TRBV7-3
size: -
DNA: TGTGCCAGCAGCTTAGTCCAGCGGGGAGCTAGCACAGATACGCAGTATTTT
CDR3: CASSLVQRGASTDTQYF

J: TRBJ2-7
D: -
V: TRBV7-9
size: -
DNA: TGTGCCAGCAGCTTTGTTAGCACAGCTTTGTCCTACGAGCAGTACTTC
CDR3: CASSFVSTALSYEQYF

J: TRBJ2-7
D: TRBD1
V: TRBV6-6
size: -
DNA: TGTGCCAGCAGTTACTCGAGGACAGGGGGCTCCTACGAGCAGTACTTC
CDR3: CASSYSRTGGSYEQYF

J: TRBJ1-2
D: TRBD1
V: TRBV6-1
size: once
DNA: TGTGCCAGCTGGGGCCTCCCGGGACAGGGGTATGGCTACACCTTC
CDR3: CASWGLPGQGYGYTF

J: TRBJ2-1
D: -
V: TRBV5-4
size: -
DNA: TGTGCCAGCAGCCTGGGGGGACTCCCCAATGAGCAGTTCTTC
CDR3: CASSLGGLPNEQFF

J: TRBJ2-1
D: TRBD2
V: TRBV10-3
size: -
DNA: TGTGCCACCGGTGCTAGCGGGGACTACAATGAGCAGTTCTTC
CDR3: CATGASGDYNEQFF

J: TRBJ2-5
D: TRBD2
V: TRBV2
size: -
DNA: TGTGCCAGCAGTGACGGGACTAGCGGGTACCAAGAGACCCAGTACTTC
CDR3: CASSDGTSGYQETQYF

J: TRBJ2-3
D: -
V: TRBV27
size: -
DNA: TGTGCCAGCAGTTTTGCGATACTTGGGACAGATACGCAGTATTTT
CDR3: CASSFAILGTDTQYF

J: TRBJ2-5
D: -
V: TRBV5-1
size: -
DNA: TGCGCCAGCAGCTTGGGGCAGGGGAGGAGGCAAGAGACCCAGTACTTC
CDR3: CASSLGQGRRQETQYF

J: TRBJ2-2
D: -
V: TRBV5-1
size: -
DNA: TGCGCCAGCAGCTCAAGGGTTAGGACCGGGGAGCTGTTTTTT
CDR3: CASSSRVRTGELFF

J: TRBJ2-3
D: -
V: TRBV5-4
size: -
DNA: TGTGCCAGCAGCTTGGCCACCCGGACTCCAGATACGCAGTATTTT
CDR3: CASSLATRTPDTQYF

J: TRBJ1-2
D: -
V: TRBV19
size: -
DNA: TGTGCCAGTATGGCAGCAACTAACTATGGCTACACCTTC
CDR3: CASMAATNYGYTF

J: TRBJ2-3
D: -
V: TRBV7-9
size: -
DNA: TGTGCCAGCCAGGGGGAGGACACAGATACGCAGTATTTT
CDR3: CASQGEDTDTQYF

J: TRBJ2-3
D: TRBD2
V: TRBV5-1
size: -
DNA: TGCGCCAGCAGCTTGGGGACTAGGGATACAGATACGCAGTATTTT
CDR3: CASSLGTRDTDTQYF

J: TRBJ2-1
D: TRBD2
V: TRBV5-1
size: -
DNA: TGCGCCAGCAGCTTGGGAGGGACCGGGGGGAGTCCTTACAATGAGCAGTTCTTC
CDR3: CASSLGGTGGSPYNEQFF

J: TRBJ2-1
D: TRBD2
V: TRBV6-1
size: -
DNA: TGTGCCAGCAGTGAGCGGGAGGGCCTCACCTACAATGAGCAGTTCTTC
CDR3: CASSEREGLTYNEQFF

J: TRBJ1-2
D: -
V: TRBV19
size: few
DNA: TGTGCCAGTAGTATGGGCTTTGGGGGATTCGATGGCTACACCTTC
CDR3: CASSMGFGGFDGYTF

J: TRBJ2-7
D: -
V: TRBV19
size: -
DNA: TGTGCCACCTCGAGGGGTGAATCCTACGAGCAGTACTTC
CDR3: CATSRGESYEQYF

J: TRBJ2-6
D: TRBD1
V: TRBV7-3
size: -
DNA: TGTGCCAGCAGCGCCCCTCGGGACAGGGAAAACTCTGGGGCCAACGTCCTGACTTTC
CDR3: CASSAPRDRENSGANVLTF

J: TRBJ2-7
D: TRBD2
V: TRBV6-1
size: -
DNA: TGTGCCAGCAGTAGGACTGGCGGGGGGCCGTACGAGCAGTACTTC
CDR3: CASSRTGGGPYEQYF

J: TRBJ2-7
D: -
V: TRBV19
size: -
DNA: TGTGCCAGTAGCCCTCCCCGGAAAACAGGGAGGACGACCTACGAGCAGTACTTC
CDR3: CASSPPRKTGRTTYEQYF

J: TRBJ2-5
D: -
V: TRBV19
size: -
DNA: TGTGCCAGTAGCGGGGACTACCAAGAGACCCAGTACTTC
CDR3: CASSGDYQETQYF

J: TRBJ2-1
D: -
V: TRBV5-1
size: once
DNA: TGCGCCAGCGGCTCCGGGACGTCAGAGGATGAGCAGTTCTTC
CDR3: CASGSGTSEDEQFF

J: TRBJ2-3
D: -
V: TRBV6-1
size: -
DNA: TGTGCCAGCAGTGAAGTGTTAGATACGCAGTATTTT
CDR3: CASSEVLDTQYF

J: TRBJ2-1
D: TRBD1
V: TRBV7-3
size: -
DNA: TGTGCCAGCAGCTTTCAGGGGGCGAGGAATGAGCAGTTCTTC
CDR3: CASSFQGARNEQFF

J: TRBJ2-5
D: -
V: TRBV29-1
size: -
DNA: TGCAGCGTTGACAGGATAGAGACCCAGTACTTC
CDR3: CSVDRIETQYF

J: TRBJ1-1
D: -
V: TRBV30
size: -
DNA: TGTGCCTTAACATCTCCCGGGACGATGTTCTGGACTGAAGCTTTCTTT
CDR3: CALTSPGTMFWTEAFF

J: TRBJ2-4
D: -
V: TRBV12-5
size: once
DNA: TGTGCTAGTGGTCCCGACAAGAAAAACATTCAGTACTTC
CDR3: CASGPDKKNIQYF